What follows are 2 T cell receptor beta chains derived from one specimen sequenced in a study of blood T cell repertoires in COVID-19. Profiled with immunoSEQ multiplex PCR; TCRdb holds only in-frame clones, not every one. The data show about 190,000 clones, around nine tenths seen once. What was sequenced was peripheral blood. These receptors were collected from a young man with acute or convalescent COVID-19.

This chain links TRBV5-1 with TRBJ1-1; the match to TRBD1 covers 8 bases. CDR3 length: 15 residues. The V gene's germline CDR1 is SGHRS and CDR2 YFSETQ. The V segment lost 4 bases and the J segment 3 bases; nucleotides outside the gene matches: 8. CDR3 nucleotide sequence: TGCGCCAGCAGCCCGGGCGGACAGGGCGACACTGAAGCTTTCTTT. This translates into CASSPGGQGDTEAFF.

DNA for the CDR3: TGTGCCAGCAGCTTAGCCACCTGGGGGGGCAGGCACAATGAGCAGTTCTTC. Translating gives CASSLATWGGRHNEQFF. This sequence joins TRBV11-3 and TRBJ2-1, with D maybe TRBD2 (7 bases). This CDR3 is 17 amino acids long. Germline-derived CDR1 and CDR2 are SGHNT and YENEEA. Deletions cut 1 base from V and 5 bases from J, with 18 bases between.